Listed below are T cell receptor beta chains from one sample, sequenced in a study of Ad26.COV2.S vaccination and SARS-CoV-2 variants. TCRdb's table, derived via immunoSEQ multiplex PCR, lists solely in-frame clones and lacks some. This repertoire shows around 400,000 clones, approximately 90% found once; its top ten account for 1.9%. Sequenced material: peripheral blood, taken in a trial of Ad26.COV2.S vaccine versus placebo. The source is a person between 18 and 65 years old who received the Ad26.COV2.S COVID-19 vaccine or a placebo. Each CDR3 is given with its conserved first and last residue. D genes are given only for firm matches. The size entry is marked missing in some rows and otherwise reads once, few, many or a size class.

DNA	CDR3	size	D	V	J
TGTGCCAGCAGCCAGGGAGGGCTAGCGGGGTACAATGAGCAGTTCTTC	CASSQGGLAGYNEQFF	.	TRBD2	TRBV3-1/TRBV3-2	TRBJ2-1
TGTGCCACCAGTGACCCTATCCCCTCTAGCGGGAGCTCCTACAATGAGCAGTTCTTC	CATSDPIPSSGSSYNEQFF	.	TRBD2	TRBV24-1	TRBJ2-1
TGTGCCAGCAGCCTAAAGGAGCGTCGGTCCGAGCAGTACTTC	CASSLKERRSEQYF	.	.	TRBV7-8	TRBJ2-7
TGTGCCAGCAGCTTAGAGCTGGAGTTATACGAGCAGTACTTC	CASSLELELYEQYF	.	.	TRBV7-8	TRBJ2-7
TGTGCCAGTAGGCAAACAGGGGGCACTTATGAGCAGTTCTTC	CASRQTGGTYEQFF	.	TRBD1	TRBV19	TRBJ2-1
TGTGCCAGCAGTGAACGGCGGGGTCCCTACGAGCAGTACTTC	CASSERRGPYEQYF	many	.	TRBV2	TRBJ2-7
TGTGCCAGCAGTATACTAGCGGGAGTTGGCAATGAGCAGTTCTTC	CASSILAGVGNEQFF	.	TRBD2	TRBV27	TRBJ2-1
TGTGCCAGCTCCCCCCTCGGACAGGACGCGACCCAGTACTTC	CASSPLGQDATQYF	.	TRBD1	TRBV18	TRBJ2-5
TGTGCCAGCAGCCAAGATCGCAGGGGCGGTGAAAAACTGTTTTTT	CASSQDRRGGEKLFF	.	.	TRBV14	TRBJ1-4
TGTGCCAGCAGCTTGGGGAAAAATCAGCCCCAGCATTTT	CASSLGKNQPQHF	.	.	TRBV5-8	TRBJ1-5
TGCAGCGTTGATCTCTCGGGCACTGAAGCTTTCTTT	CSVDLSGTEAFF	.	.	TRBV29-1	TRBJ1-1
TGTGCCACCAGCAGAGATTACGGTGGCTACACCTTC	CATSRDYGGYTF	.	.	TRBV15	TRBJ1-2
TGTGCCAGCAGCTCCCCCCGGGGACTAGCGGGAGCCGATGAGCAGTTCTTC	CASSSPRGLAGADEQFF	.	TRBD2	TRBV9	TRBJ2-1
TGTGCCAGCAGTTACTCGAACTCGCCGAGCTCCTACGAGCAGTACTTC	CASSYSNSPSSYEQYF	once	.	TRBV6-6	TRBJ2-7
TGCGCCAGCAGCCGGGACAGCTCTGGAAACACCATATATTTT	CASSRDSSGNTIYF	.	TRBD1	TRBV5-1	TRBJ1-3
TGTGCCAGCAGTTCTAGCCGGTTTACCTACAATGAGCAGTTCTTC	CASSSSRFTYNEQFF	.	.	TRBV6-6	TRBJ2-1
TGTGCCAGCAGCCAGCGGGAGGGAACTACATCCTACAATGAGCAGTTCTTC	CASSQREGTTSYNEQFF	.	TRBD2	TRBV7-9	TRBJ2-1
TGTGCCAGCCGAATCGGACAGTACTATGGCTACACCTTC	CASRIGQYYGYTF	few	.	TRBV6-5	TRBJ1-2
TGTGCCTGGAGCGCAGGGTTGTCTGGAAACACCATATATTTT	CAWSAGLSGNTIYF	.	.	TRBV30	TRBJ1-3
TGTGCCAGCAGTGACCAGGGACAGGGATCACCAGAGACCCAGTACTTC	CASSDQGQGSPETQYF	.	TRBD1	TRBV28	TRBJ2-5
TGTGCCTGTATCACTACGACTCGTCGGTGGGGGGCTAGCGGGAGAAAGTTCTTC	CACITTTRRWGASGRKFF	once	TRBD2	TRBV30	TRBJ2-1
TGTGCCAGCAGCTTAGACGGGAGTGCCCACACAGATACGCAGTATTTT	CASSLDGSAHTDTQYF	.	.	TRBV7-2	TRBJ2-3
TGCGCCAGCAGCCAAGAACCTAGTCTCTCCTACAATGAGCAGTTCTTC	CASSQEPSLSYNEQFF	.	.	TRBV4-1	TRBJ2-1
TGTGCCAGCAGCCACCCCCCAGGCTCTGGAAACACCATATATTTT	CASSHPPGSGNTIYF	.	.	TRBV3-1/TRBV3-2	TRBJ1-3
TGTGCCGGTTATGCAGGGCCGCAAAGCTACGAGCAGTACTTC	CAGYAGPQSYEQYF	.	.	TRBV28	TRBJ2-7
TGCGCCAGCAGCTTGGAGACTAGCGGGGCCTTCGGGAACTACGAGCAGTACTTC	CASSLETSGAFGNYEQYF	once	TRBD2	TRBV5-1	TRBJ2-7
TGTGCCAGCAGTTTAACCGGGAGTAGCAATCAGCCCCAGCATTTT	CASSLTGSSNQPQHF	.	.	TRBV27	TRBJ1-5
TGTGCCAGCACCACAGGGCAAGGGGCCAACGTCCTGACTTTC	CASTTGQGANVLTF	.	.	TRBV2	TRBJ2-6
TGTGCCAGCAGTTCGGAGGATACGCAGTATTTT	CASSSEDTQYF	.	.	TRBV6-6	TRBJ2-3
TGCGCCAGCAGCCCTTCCGACAGGGCGACTGAAGCTTTCTTT	CASSPSDRATEAFF	.	TRBD1	TRBV4-3	TRBJ1-1
TGTGCCAGCAGCTTAGAGAGAGCTTCCTACGAGCAGTACTTC	CASSLERASYEQYF	.	.	TRBV7-6	TRBJ2-7
TGTGCCAGCAGCTTAAACGCCGGGACAGGGGCTTCTAACTATGGCTACACCTTC	CASSLNAGTGASNYGYTF	.	TRBD1	TRBV7-9	TRBJ1-2
TGTGCCAGCAGACCGAGACTAGTGGGGGAGTCCTACGAGCAGTACTTC	CASRPRLVGESYEQYF	once	.	TRBV28	TRBJ2-7
TGTGCCAGCAGCCAAAGGGACAGGGGGGCAGAGACCCAGTACTTC	CASSQRDRGAETQYF	once	TRBD1	TRBV3-1/TRBV3-2	TRBJ2-5
TGTGCCAGCAGCCCCCCGGCGGGAGGAGGCAGCACAGATACGCAGTATTTT	CASSPPAGGGSTDTQYF	.	TRBD2	TRBV28	TRBJ2-3
TGTGCCAGCAGTTTATGGCCCCTATTAGGGGCCGATAGCAATCAGCCCCAGCATTTT	CASSLWPLLGADSNQPQHF	.	.	TRBV28	TRBJ1-5
TGTGCCTGGAAACAGGGGCCCGGCTACGAGCAGTACTTC	CAWKQGPGYEQYF	.	TRBD1	TRBV30	TRBJ2-7
TGCGCCAGCAGCTTGGGAAGTTGGACAGGGGGGTCCTACGAGCAGTACTTC	CASSLGSWTGGSYEQYF	once	TRBD1	TRBV5-1	TRBJ2-7
TGTGCCAGCAGCTGGGGAGTCGGGACCGGGGAGCTGTTTTTT	CASSWGVGTGELFF	.	.	TRBV7-2	TRBJ2-2
TGTGCCAGCAGCTTATCAAGCGTATACGAGCAGTACTTC	CASSLSSVYEQYF	.	.	TRBV5-6	TRBJ2-7
TGTGCCAGCAGCCTGGGAGACCGTCCCTTGGTAGGCTACACCTTC	CASSLGDRPLVGYTF	once	.	TRBV5-4	TRBJ1-2
TGTGCCAGCAGCGAATCGGACAGGGGCGGACTCAATGAGCAGTTCTTC	CASSESDRGGLNEQFF	.	TRBD1	TRBV7-3	TRBJ2-1
TGTGCCTGGAGTAGGTCCCTCCAAAGAGATGAAAAACTGTTTTTT	CAWSRSLQRDEKLFF	.	.	TRBV30	TRBJ1-4
TGTGCCAGCAGCCAAGGAGGGGGGACAGGGAGCTCACCCCTCCACTTT	CASSQGGGTGSSPLHF	.	TRBD1	TRBV3-1/TRBV3-2	TRBJ1-6
TGTGCCAGCAGCTTTACGCTAGCGGGAGTAAGCAATGAGCAGTTCTTC	CASSFTLAGVSNEQFF	.	TRBD2	TRBV3-1/TRBV3-2	TRBJ2-1
TGTGCCAGCAGCCAAGCTTCACCACAGGGCCTCGAGCAGTACTTC	CASSQASPQGLEQYF	.	.	TRBV4-2	TRBJ2-7
TGTGCCAGCAGCTCAGACGGTTATAGCAATCAGCCCCAGCATTTT	CASSSDGYSNQPQHF	.	.	TRBV11-2	TRBJ1-5
TGTGCCAGTAGTAAACTAGCGGGAGGGCCAGTAAGCTCCAATGAGCAGTTCTTC	CASSKLAGGPVSSNEQFF	.	TRBD2	TRBV19	TRBJ2-1